The rows below give T cell receptor beta chains drawn from one sample of a study of neurological immune-mediated disorders. Each CDR3 protein gets one entry after TCRdb re-called the 5' RACE reads with MiXCR. The data contain approximately 19,000 distinct CDR3 sequences, 15% of them singletons. Sample: PBMCs. These receptors were obtained from a female donor with HTLV-1-associated myelopathy (HAM/TSP). Both conserved end residues are part of each CDR3. D genes are given only for firm matches. The size of a clone is reported for some rows only, either as once, few or many, or as a class for expanded clones.

J gene	clone size	V gene	D gene	CDR3 protein	CDR3 DNA
TRBJ2-7	many	TRBV20-1	TRBD2	CSAPGGDGRGYEQYF	TGCAGTGCTCCGGGAGGGGATGGGAGGGGCTACGAGCAGTACTTC
TRBJ1-2	medium-sized	TRBV7-2	.	CASSSWGGDNYGYTF	TGTGCCAGCAGCTCCTGGGGGGGGGATAACTATGGCTACACCTTC
TRBJ1-2	many	TRBV5-1	.	CASSLPGGTGYTF	TGCGCCAGCAGCTTACCTGGAGGGACCGGCTACACCTTC
TRBJ1-5	many	TRBV4-3	.	CASSQEISQPQHF	TGCGCCAGCAGCCAAGAGATCAGTCAGCCCCAGCATTTT
TRBJ2-1	many	TRBV20-1	.	CSARDGSLYNEQFF	TGCAGTGCTAGGGACGGGAGTCTTTACAATGAGCAGTTCTTC
TRBJ1-5	many	TRBV18	.	CASSPPGDPNQPQHF	TGTGCCAGCTCACCACCGGGGGATCCGAATCAGCCCCAGCATTTT
TRBJ1-1	few	TRBV19	.	CASRVFAGEAFF	TGTGCCAGTAGGGTTTTTGCAGGGGAAGCTTTCTTT
TRBJ1-1	few	TRBV12-3/TRBV12-4	.	CASSLDRVDTEAFF	TGTGCCAGCAGTTTAGACAGGGTAGACACTGAAGCTTTCTTT
TRBJ2-5	many	TRBV12-3/TRBV12-4	.	CASSRHGSQETQYF	TGTGCCAGCAGCCGTCATGGGTCCCAAGAGACCCAGTACTTC
TRBJ2-7	many	TRBV7-9	TRBD1	CAGTGGNEQYF	TGTGCCGGGACAGGGGGTAACGAGCAGTACTTC
TRBJ1-1	.	TRBV19	TRBD1	CASTADRADTEAFF	TGTGCCAGTACTGCGGACAGGGCGGACACTGAAGCTTTCTTT
TRBJ2-7	many	TRBV5-5	.	CASSHGYEQYF	TGTGCCAGCAGCCATGGATACGAGCAGTACTTC
TRBJ2-2	once	TRBV19	.	CASIGGRLAGELFF	TGTGCCAGTATAGGGGGGCGATTGGCCGGGGAGCTGTTTTTT
TRBJ2-3	many	TRBV7-9	TRBD1	CASSSFRQGVNTQYF	TGTGCCAGCAGCAGTTTTAGACAGGGGGTCAATACGCAGTATTTT
TRBJ2-3	many	TRBV5-1	.	CASSFTRPPTDTQYF	TGCGCCAGCAGCTTCACACGCCCCCCCACAGATACGCAGTATTTT
TRBJ2-7	many	TRBV4-1	.	CASSQYRIGEQYF	TGCGCCAGCAGCCAATATCGAATCGGTGAGCAGTACTTC
TRBJ2-5	many	TRBV7-6	.	CASSERGWETQYF	TGTGCCAGCAGCGAGCGAGGTTGGGAGACCCAGTACTTC
TRBJ2-3	many	TRBV15	.	CATSRQNTDTQYF	TGTGCCACCAGTAGACAGAACACAGATACGCAGTATTTT
TRBJ2-1	many	TRBV7-6	TRBD1	CASSEGAREQFF	TGTGCCAGCAGCGAGGGGGCGAGGGAGCAGTTCTTC
TRBJ2-3	many	TRBV29-1	.	CSAPQPAGDTQYF	TGCAGCGCTCCCCAACCGGCTGGAGATACGCAGTATTTT
TRBJ2-7	many	TRBV12-3/TRBV12-4	TRBD1	CASSMTGEVGEQYF	TGTGCCAGCAGTATGACAGGGGAAGTGGGAGAGCAGTACTTC
TRBJ2-2	.	TRBV5-1	TRBD2	CASSLLASGETGELFF	TGCGCCAGCAGCTTGCTCGCTAGCGGGGAAACCGGGGAGCTGTTTTTT
TRBJ2-5	many	TRBV5-1	.	CASRLGRETQYF	TGCGCCAGCCGACTTGGTCGGGAGACCCAGTACTTC
TRBJ2-2	few	TRBV6-6	TRBD2	CASSYRGVPPNTGELFF	TGTGCCAGCAGTTACCGGGGGGTCCCACCTAACACCGGGGAGCTGTTTTTT
TRBJ2-3	many	TRBV4-2	TRBD2	CASSDGTSGLDTQYF	TGTGCCAGCTCAGACGGGACTAGCGGGCTAGATACGCAGTATTTT
TRBJ1-1	few	TRBV5-1	TRBD1	CASSFSGQASSTEAFF	TGCGCCAGCAGCTTCTCGGGACAGGCATCTTCCACTGAAGCTTTCTTT
TRBJ2-7	many	TRBV20-1	TRBD2	CSALGLAGGTSYEQYF	TGCAGTGCCCTCGGGCTAGCGGGAGGCACCTCCTACGAGCAGTACTTC
TRBJ2-3	.	TRBV11-3	TRBD1	CASSLTGVVTDTQYF	TGTGCCAGCAGCCTTACAGGGGTCGTCACAGATACGCAGTATTTT
TRBJ2-3	.	TRBV5-1	.	CASSSGGITTDTQYF	TGCGCCAGCAGCTCGGGGGGCATAACCACAGATACGCAGTATTTT